Each of the 3 T cell receptor beta chains below was sequenced from the same sample in a study of OX40 agonist ivuxolimab in advanced cancers. TCRdb's copy holds only in-frame clones and misses some; the assay was immunoSEQ multiplex PCR. The table records under 25,000 clones, roughly 84% of them present only once. The input for sequencing was CD4+ or CD8+ T cells sorted from blood, taken in a trial of the OX40 agonist ivuxolimab. The source of these receptors is an adult with an advanced solid tumor such as melanoma, head and neck, liver or kidney cancer.

J is TRBJ2-1 and V is TRBV2; TRBD1 agrees at 7 bases. The V gene's germline CDR1 is SNHLY and CDR2 FYNNEI. With V trimmed by 6 bases and J by 8 bases, 7 bases remained unmatched. The CDR3 is 13 residues long. Here the CDR3 reads CASSRGQSYEQFF. CDR3 in DNA: TGTGCCAGCAGCCGGGGACAGTCCTATGAGCAGTTCTTC.

This chain connects TRBV7-6 to TRBJ2-3, with 9 nucleotides matching TRBD1. V was pared by 6 bases and J by 6 bases, with 7 bases of the junction left unmatched. Germline V gene sequence: CDR1 SGHVS, CDR2 FNYEAQ. There are 14 residues in the CDR3. The CDR3, as DNA: TGTGCCAGCAGTTCACGGGACAGGGTTGATACGCAGTATTTT. Translating gives CASSSRDRVDTQYF. Full variable domain (missing parts from reference TRBV7-6 and TRBJ2-3): GAGVSQSPRYKVTKRGQDVALRCDPISGHVSLYWYRQALGQGPEFLTYFNYEAQQDKSGLPNDRFSAERPEGSISTLTIQRTEQRDSAMYRCASSSRDRVDTQYFGPGTRLTVL.

V is TRBV4-1 and J is TRBJ2-3; 8 bases are shared with TRBD2. The junction had 5 bases not matched to a gene; V was cut back by 3 bases and J by 0 bases. This CDR3 has 16 amino acids. CDR1 and CDR2 from the germline V gene are MGHRA and YSYEKL. The CDR3 reads CASSQTAGASTDTQYF. The CDR3 bases are TGCGCCAGCAGCCAGACAGCGGGGGCTAGCACAGATACGCAGTATTTT.